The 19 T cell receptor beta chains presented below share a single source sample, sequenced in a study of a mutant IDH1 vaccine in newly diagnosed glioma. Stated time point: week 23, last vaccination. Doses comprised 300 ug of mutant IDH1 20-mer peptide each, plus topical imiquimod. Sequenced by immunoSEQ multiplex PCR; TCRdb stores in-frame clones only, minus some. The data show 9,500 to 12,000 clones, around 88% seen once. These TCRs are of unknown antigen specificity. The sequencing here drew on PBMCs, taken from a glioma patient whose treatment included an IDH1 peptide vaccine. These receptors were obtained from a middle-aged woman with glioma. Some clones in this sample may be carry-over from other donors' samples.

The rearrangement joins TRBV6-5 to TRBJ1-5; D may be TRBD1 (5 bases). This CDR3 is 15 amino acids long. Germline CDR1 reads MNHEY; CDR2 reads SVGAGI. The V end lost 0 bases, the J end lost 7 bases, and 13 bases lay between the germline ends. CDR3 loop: CASSYSIAGSQPQHF. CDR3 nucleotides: TGTGCCAGCAGTTACTCGATTGCAGGGAGCCAGCCCCAGCATTTT.

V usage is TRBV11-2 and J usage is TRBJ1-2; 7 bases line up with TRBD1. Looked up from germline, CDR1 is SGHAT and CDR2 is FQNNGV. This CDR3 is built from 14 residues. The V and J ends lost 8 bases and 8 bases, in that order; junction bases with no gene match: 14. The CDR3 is CASFKGQDGGGYTF. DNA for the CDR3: TGTGCCAGCTTCAAAGGACAGGACGGAGGAGGCTACACCTTC.

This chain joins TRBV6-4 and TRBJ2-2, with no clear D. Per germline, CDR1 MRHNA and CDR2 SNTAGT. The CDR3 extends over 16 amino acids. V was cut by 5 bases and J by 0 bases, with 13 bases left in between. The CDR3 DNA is TGTGCCAGCAGTAGTATCGCAGGCTCGAACACCGGGGAGCTGTTTTTT. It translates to CASSSIAGSNTGELFF.

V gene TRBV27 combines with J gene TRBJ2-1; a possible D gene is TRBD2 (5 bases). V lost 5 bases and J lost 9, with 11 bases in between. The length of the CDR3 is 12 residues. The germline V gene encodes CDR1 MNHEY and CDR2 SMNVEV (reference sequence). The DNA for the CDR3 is TGTGCCAGCAGTCCCTTGGGGAGTGAGCAGTTCTTC. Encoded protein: CASSPLGSEQFF.

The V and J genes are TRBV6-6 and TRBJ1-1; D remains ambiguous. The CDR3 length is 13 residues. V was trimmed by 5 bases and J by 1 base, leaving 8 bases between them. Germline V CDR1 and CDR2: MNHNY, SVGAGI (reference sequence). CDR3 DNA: TGTGCCAGCAGTGTCTCCTGGAACACTGAAGCTTTCTTT. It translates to CASSVSWNTEAFF.

CDR3 loop: CASSIGIFGGSGSNEQFF. CDR3 bases: TGTGCCAGTAGTATAGGAATTTTCGGGGGGAGTGGGTCAAATGAGCAGTTCTTC. This chain uses TRBV19 with TRBJ2-1; 7 nucleotides line up with TRBD2. Trimming at V came to 1 base and at J to 7 bases, leaving 16 bases not matched to a gene. CDR1 is LNHDA, CDR2 SQIVND, per germline (reference sequence). The CDR3 loop spans 18 amino acids.

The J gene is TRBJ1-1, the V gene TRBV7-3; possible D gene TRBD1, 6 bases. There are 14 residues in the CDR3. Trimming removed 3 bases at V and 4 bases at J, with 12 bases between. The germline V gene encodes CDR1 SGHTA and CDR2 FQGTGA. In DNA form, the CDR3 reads TGTGCCAGCAGCTTTGATGGGGGGGCCACTGAAGCTTTCTTT. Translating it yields CASSFDGGATEAFF.

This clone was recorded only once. This CDR3 reads CASSHDRLQNEKLFF. The CDR3 coding sequence is TGTGCCAGCAGCCACGACAGGCTACAGAATGAAAAACTGTTTTTT. V gene TRBV6-5 combines with J gene TRBJ1-4, with D possibly matching TRBD1 (6 bases). Germline V gives CDR1 MNHEY, CDR2 SVGAGI. This CDR3 contains 15 residues. V was shortened by 6 bases and J by 5 bases, with 16 bases between the two germline ends.

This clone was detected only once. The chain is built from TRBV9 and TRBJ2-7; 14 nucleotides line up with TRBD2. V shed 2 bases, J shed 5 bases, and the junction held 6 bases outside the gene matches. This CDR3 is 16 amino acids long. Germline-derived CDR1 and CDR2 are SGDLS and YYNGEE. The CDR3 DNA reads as TGTGCCAGCAGCGTCAGACTAGCGGGAGGGACCCACGAGCAGTACTTC. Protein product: CASSVRLAGGTHEQYF.

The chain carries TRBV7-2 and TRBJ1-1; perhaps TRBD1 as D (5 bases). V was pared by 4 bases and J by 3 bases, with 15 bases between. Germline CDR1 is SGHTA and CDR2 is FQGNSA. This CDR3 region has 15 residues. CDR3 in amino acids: CASSSSGGDYTEAFF. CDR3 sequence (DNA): TGTGCCAGCAGCTCTAGCGGGGGGGATTACACTGAAGCTTTCTTT.

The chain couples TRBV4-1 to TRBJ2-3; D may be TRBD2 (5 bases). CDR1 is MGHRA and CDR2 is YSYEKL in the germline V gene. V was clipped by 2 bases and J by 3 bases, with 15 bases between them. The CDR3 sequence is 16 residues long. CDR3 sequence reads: CASSQKGSLGTDTQYF. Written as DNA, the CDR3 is TGCGCCAGCAGCCAAAAAGGGAGCCTCGGGACAGATACGCAGTATTTT.

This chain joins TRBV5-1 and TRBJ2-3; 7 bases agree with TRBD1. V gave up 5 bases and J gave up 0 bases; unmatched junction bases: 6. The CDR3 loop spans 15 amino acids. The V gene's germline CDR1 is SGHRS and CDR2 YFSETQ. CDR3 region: CASSPDRSSTDTQYF. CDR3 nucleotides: TGCGCCAGCAGTCCGGACAGGAGCAGCACAGATACGCAGTATTTT.

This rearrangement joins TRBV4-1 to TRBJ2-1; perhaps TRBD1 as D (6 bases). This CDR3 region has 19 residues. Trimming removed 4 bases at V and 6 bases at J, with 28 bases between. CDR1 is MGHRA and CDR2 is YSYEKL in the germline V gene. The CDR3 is CASSRFPLQGPYIVNEQFF. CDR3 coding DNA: TGCGCCAGCAGCCGTTTCCCCCTTCAGGGGCCTTACATCGTCAATGAGCAGTTCTTC.

The CDR3 DNA is TGTGCCAGTAGTGATTCCCCCTCGGACTATGGCTACACCTTC. Its protein is CASSDSPSDYGYTF. The chain uses TRBV19 and TRBJ1-2, with unresolved D. Trimming left V 5 bases short and J 3 bases short, with 13 bases between. The germline V gene has CDR1 LNHDA and CDR2 SQIVND (reference sequence). This CDR3 comprises 14 residues.

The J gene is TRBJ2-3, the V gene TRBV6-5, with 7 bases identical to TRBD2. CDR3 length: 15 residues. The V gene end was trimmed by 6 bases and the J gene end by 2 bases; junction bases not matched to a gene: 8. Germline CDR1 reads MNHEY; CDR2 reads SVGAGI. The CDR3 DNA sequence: TGTGCCAGCAGGCGAGCGGGACGATTCACAGATACGCAGTATTTT. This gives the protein CASRRAGRFTDTQYF.

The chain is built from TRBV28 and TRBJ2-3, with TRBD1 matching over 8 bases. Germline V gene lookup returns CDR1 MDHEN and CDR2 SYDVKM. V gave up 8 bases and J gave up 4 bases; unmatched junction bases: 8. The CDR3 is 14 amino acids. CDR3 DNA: TGTGCCAGCGAAAAGGACAGGGCGGCAGATACGCAGTATTTT. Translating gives CASEKDRAADTQYF.

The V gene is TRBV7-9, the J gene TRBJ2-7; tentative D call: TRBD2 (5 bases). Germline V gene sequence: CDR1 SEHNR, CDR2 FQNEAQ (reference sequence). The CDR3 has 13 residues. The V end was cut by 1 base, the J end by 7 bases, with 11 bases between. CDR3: CASSLGASGEQYF. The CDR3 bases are TGTGCCAGCAGCTTAGGGGCCTCGGGGGAGCAGTACTTC. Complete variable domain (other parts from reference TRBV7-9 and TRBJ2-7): DTGVSQNPRHKITKRGQNVTFRCDPISEHNRLYWYRQTLGQGPEFLTYFQNEAQLEKSRLLSDRFSAERPKGSFSTLEIQRTEQGDSAMYLCASSLGASGEQYFGPGTRLTVT.

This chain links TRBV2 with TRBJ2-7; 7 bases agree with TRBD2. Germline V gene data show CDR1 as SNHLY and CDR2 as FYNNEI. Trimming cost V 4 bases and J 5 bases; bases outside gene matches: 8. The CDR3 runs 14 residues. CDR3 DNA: TGTGCCAGCAGTGCAGGGAGGGGAATTCACGAGCAGTACTTC. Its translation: CASSAGRGIHEQYF. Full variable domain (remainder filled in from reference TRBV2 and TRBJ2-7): EPEVTQTPSHQVTQMGQEVILRCVPISNHLYFYWYRQILGQKVEFLVSFYNNEISEKSEIFDDQFSVERPDGSNFTLKIRSTKLEDSAMYFCASSAGRGIHEQYFGPGTRLTVT.

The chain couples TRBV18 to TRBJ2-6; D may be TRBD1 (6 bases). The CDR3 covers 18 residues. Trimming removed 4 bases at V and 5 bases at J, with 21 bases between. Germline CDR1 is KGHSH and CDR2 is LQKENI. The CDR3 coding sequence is TGTGCCAGCTCACGGGGGACACATTTACAAAGTCGGGCCAACGTCCTGACTTTC. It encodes CASSRGTHLQSRANVLTF.